The entry that follows covers one T cell receptor beta chain sequence. This entry comes from a study of blood T cell repertoires in COVID-19. Germline loops: CDR1 SGDLS, CDR2 YYNGEE. The CDR3 runs 14 residues. V was pared by 4 bases and J by 0 bases, with 10 bases between. Produced via immunoSEQ multiplex PCR; TCRdb's table is partial and in-frame only. The sample has under 100,000 clones, 81% seen once. This TCR was recovered from an older man with active or convalescent COVID-19. Sequencing used peripheral blood. The chain carries TRBV9 and TRBJ1-1, with D perhaps TRBD1 (5 bases). The CDR3, as DNA: TGTGCCAGCAGCATCGCGGACATGAACACTGAAGCTTTCTTT. Translating gives CASSIADMNTEAFF. Drawing the rest from reference TRBV9 and TRBJ1-1, the complete variable domain is DSGVTQTPKHLITATGQRVTLRCSPRSGDLSVYWYQQSLDQGLQFLIQYYNGEERAKGNILERFSAQQFPDLHSELNLSSLELGDSALYFCASSIADMNTEAFFGQGTRLTVV.